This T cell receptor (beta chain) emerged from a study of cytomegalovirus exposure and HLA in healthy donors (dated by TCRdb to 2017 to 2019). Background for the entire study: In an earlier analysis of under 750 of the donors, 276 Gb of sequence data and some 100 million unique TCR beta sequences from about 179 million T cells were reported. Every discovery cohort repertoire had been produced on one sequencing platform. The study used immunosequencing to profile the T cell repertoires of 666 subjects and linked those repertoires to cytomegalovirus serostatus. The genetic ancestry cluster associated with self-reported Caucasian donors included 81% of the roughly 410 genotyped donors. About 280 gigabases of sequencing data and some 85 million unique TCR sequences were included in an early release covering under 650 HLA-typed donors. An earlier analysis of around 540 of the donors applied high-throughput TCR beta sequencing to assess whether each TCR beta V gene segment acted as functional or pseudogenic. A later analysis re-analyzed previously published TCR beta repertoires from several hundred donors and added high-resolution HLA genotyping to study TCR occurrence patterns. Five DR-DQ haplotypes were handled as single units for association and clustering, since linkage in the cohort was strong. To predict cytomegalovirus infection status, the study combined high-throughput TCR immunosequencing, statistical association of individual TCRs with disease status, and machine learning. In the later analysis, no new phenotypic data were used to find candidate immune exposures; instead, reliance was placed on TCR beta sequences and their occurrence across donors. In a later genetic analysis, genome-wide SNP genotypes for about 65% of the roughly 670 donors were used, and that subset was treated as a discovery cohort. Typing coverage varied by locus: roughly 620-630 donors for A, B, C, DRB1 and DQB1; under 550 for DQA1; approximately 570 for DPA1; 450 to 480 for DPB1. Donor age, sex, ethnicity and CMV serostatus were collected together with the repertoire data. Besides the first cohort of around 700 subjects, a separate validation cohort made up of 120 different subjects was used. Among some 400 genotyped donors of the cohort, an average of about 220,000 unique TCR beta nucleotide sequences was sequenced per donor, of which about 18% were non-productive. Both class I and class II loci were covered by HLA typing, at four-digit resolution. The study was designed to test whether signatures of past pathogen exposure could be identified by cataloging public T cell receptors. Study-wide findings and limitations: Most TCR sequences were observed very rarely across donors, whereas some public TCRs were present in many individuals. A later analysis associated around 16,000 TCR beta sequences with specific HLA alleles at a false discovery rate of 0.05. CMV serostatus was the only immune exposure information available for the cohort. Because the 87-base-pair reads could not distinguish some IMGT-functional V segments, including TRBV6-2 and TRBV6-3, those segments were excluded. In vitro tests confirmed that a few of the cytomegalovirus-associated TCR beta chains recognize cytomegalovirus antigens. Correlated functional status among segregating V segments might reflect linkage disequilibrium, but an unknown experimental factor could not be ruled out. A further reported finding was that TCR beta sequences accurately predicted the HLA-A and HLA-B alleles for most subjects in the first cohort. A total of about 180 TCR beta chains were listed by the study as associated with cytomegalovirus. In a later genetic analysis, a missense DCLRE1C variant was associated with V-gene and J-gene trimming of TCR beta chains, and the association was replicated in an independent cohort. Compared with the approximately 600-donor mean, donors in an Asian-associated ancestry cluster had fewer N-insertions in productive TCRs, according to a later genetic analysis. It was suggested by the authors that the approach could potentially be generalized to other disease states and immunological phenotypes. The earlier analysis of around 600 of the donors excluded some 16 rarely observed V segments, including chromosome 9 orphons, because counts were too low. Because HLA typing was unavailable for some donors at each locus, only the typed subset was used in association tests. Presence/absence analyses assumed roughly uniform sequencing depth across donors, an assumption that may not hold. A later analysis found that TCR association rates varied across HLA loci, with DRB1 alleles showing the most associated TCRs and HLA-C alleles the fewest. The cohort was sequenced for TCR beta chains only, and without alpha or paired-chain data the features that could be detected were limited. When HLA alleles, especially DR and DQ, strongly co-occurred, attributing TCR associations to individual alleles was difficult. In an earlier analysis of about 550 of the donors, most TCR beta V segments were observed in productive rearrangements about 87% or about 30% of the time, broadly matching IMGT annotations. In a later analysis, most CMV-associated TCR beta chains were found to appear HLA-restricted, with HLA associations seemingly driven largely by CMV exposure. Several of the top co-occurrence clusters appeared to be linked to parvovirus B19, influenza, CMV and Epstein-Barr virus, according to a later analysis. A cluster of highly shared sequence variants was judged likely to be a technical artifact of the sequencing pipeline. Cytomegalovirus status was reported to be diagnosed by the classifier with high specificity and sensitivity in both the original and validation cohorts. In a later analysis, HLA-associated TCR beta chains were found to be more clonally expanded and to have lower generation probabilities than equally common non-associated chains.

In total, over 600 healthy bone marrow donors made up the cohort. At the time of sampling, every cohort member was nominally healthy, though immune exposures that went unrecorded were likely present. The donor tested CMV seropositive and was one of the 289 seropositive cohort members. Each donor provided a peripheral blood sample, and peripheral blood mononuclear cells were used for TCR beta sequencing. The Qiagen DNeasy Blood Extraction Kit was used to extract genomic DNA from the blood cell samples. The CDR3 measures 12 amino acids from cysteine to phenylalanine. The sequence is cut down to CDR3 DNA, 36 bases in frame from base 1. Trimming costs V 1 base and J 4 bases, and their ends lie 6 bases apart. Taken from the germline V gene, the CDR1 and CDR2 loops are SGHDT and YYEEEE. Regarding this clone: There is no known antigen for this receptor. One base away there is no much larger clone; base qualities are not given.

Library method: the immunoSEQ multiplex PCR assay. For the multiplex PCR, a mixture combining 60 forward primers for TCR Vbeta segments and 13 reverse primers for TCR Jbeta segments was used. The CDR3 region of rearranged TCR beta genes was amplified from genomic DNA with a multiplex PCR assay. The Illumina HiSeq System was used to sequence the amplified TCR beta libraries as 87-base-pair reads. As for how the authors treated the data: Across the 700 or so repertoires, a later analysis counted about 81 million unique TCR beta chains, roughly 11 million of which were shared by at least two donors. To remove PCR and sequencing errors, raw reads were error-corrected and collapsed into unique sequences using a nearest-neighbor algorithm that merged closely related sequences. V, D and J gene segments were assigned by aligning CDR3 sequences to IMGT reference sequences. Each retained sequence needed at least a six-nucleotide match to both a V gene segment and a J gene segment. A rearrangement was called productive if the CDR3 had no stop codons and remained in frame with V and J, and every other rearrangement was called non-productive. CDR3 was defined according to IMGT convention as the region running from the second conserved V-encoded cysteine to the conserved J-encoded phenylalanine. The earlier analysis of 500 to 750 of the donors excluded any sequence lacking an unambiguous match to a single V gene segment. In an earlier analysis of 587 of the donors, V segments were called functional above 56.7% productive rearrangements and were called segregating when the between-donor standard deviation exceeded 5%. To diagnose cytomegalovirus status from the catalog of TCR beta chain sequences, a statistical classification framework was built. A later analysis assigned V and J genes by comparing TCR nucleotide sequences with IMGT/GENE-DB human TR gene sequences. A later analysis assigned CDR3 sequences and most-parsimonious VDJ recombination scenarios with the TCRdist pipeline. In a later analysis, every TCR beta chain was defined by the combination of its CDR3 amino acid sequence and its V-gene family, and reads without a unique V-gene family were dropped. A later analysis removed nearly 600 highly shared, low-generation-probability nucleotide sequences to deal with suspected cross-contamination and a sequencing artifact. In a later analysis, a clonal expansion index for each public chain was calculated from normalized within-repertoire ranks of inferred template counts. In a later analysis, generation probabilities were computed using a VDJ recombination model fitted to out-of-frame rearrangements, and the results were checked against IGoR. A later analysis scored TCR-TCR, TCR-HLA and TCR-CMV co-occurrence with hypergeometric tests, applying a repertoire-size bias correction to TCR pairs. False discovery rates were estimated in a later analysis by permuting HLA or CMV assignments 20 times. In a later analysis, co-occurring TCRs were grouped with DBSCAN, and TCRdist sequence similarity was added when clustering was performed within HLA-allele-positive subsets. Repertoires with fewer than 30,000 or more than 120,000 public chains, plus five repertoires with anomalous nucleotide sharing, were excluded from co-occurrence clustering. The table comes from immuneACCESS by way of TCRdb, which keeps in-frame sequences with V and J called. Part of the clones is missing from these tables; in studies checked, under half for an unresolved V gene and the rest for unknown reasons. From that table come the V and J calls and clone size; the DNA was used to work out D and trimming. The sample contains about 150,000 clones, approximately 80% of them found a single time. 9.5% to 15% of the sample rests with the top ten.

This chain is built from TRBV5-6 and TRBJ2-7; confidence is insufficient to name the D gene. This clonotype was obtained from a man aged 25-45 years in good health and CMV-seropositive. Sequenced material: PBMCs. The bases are TGTGCCAGCAGCTTGTCAGAATACGAGCAGTACTTC. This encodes CASSLSEYEQYF.